The clone carrying this T cell receptor beta chain was found a few times. No antigen is known for it. CDR3-region Arm-PCR and iRepertoire HTBI primers produced the TCR beta libraries. TCRdb re-called the multiplex PCR reads with MiXCR, one entry per CDR3 protein. The sample has 650,000 to 700,000 distinct CDR3 sequences; about 30% are singletons. This sample is part of a study of regulatory T cells in long-lasting Graves disease. Study in general: Positivity for TSH receptor antibodies plus over 5 years of antithyroid drugs meant persistent Graves' disease. General study points: Persistent disease favored TRBV28, TRBJ1-2 and TRBJ2-5. Persistent patients shared more public clonotypes (around 2,500) than new patients (approximately 1,000).

The time point here: persistent/refractory GD, antithyroid drugs over 5 years with positive TRAb. From PBMCs, RNA was extracted and then used to make the TCR library. EDTA tubes collected roughly 9.6 milliliters of peripheral blood. Trimming took 0 bases from V and 7 from J; bases not matched to a gene: 5. Per the germline V gene, CDR1 is MNHEY and CDR2 is SMNVEV (reference sequence). This CDR3 is 14 amino acids long. This TCR came from a female donor with Graves disease. The chain uses TRBV27 and TRBJ1-2; 7 bases agree with TRBD1. This sample comprised peripheral blood mononuclear cells (PBMCs), obtained when the disease was refractory, from a patient treated with antithyroid drugs. The CDR3 sequence is CASSLSSTGFGYTF. The CDR3 DNA sequence: TGTGCCAGCAGTTTATCTTCGACAGGGTTTGGCTACACCTTC.